The T cell receptor (beta chain) described here comes from a study of identical twins. Study observations and caveats: Twin-shared out-of-frame alpha sequences showed excess low generation probability. Abundant cord blood beta clonotypes carried fewer insertions; memory repertoires showed none.

No donor was unhealthy or non-Caucasian. Ten or more counts support this clonotype. Its specificity is not known. A universal primer site was added by template switching, and unique molecular identifiers were carried by the cDNA. Each CDR3 protein gets one entry after TCRdb re-called the 5' RACE reads with MiXCR. The table records around 140,000 distinct CDR3 sequences, roughly 3.5% of them present only once. In germline, CDR1 is SGHAT, CDR2 FQNNGV. Trimming cost V 1 base and J 5 bases; bases outside gene matches: 5. There are 15 residues in the CDR3. Material: memory T cells sorted from blood. V and J are TRBV11-2 and TRBJ2-3; 8 nucleotides match TRBD2. This clonotype was sampled from a man aged 18 to 29 in good health. The CDR3 sequence is CASSLGSGTGDTQYF. CDR3 in DNA: TGTGCCAGCAGCTTAGGTAGCGGGACTGGAGATACGCAGTATTTT.